Sequencing of this T cell receptor beta chain was carried out in a study of T cell changes during pregnancy in multiple sclerosis. The table lists this clone with a few counts. TCRdb's table, derived via immunoSEQ multiplex PCR, lists solely in-frame clones and lacks some. Found here are about 40,000 clones, 92% of them singletons; the top ten hold approximately 0.8%. The source was CD4+ T cells from peripheral blood mononuclear cells, collected in the third trimester of pregnancy. This receptor was taken from a female donor with multiple sclerosis, enrolled in a pregnancy study.

As DNA, the CDR3 is TGTGCCAGCAGCGACGGGGCAGGGGATGAAAAACTGTTTTTT. Translated, it gives CASSDGAGDEKLFF. This chain uses TRBV9 with TRBJ1-4; maybe TRBD1 (6 bases). The germline CDR1 and CDR2 sequences are SGDLS and YYNGEE. Trimming removed 3 bases at V and 6 bases at J, with 12 bases between. The CDR3 sequence is 14 residues long. The full variable domain, its missing parts supplied by reference TRBV9 and TRBJ1-4, is DSGVTQTPKHLITATGQRVTLRCSPRSGDLSVYWYQQSLDQGLQFLIQYYNGEERAKGNILERFSAQQFPDLHSELNLSSLELGDSALYFCASSDGAGDEKLFFGSGTQLSVL.